This passage covers 3 T cell receptor beta chains from one sample sequenced in a study of T cells in Graves' hyperthyroidism and ophthalmopathy. Amplification of TCR beta CDR3 regions was performed using RNA transcripts as template. HTBI primers were the set used in a first-round RT-PCR of the TCR CDR3. TCRdb independently ran MiXCR on the multiplex PCR reads; one entry per CDR3 protein. The repertoire holds 600,000 to 850,000 distinct CDR3 sequences, with around 19% as singletons. The sequenced sample was blood. Receptors originate from a woman aged 45-60 years with Graves' hyperthyroidism that later progressed to Graves' ophthalmopathy.

This clonotype was picked up many times. J is TRBJ2-1 and V is TRBV3-1; 8 bases match TRBD2. In germline, CDR1 is LGHDT, CDR2 YNNKEL (reference sequence). There are 15 residues in the CDR3. The junction had 8 bases not matched to a gene; V was cut back by 2 bases and J by 8 bases. CDR3 DNA: TGTGCCAGCAGCCAAAACGGGGGGGCCATTGATGAGCAGTTCTTC. Its translation: CASSQNGGAIDEQFF.

This clonotype occurred many times. The CDR3 region has the DNA TGTGCCAGCAGCCCTCCTACGCGGGGAGCTAGCACAGATACGCAGTATTTT. Protein product: CASSPPTRGASTDTQYF. The rearrangement joins TRBV3-1 to TRBJ2-3; a weak D match, TRBD2 (6 bases). V lost 4 bases and J lost 0, with 17 bases in between. The CDR3 totals 17 residues. The germline V gene has CDR1 LGHDT and CDR2 YNNKEL (reference sequence).

In its sample, this clonotype was seen a few times. V gene TRBV27 combines with J gene TRBJ1-2; TRBD1 might be the D (6 bases). This CDR3 spans 14 amino acids. Germline-derived CDR1 and CDR2 are MNHEY and SMNVEV (reference sequence). V lost 6 bases and J 1 base, leaving 12 bases between the germline ends. For the CDR3, the DNA is TGTGCCAGCAGGTTAAACAGGGATAACTATGGCTACACCTTC. Amino acid sequence: CASRLNRDNYGYTF.